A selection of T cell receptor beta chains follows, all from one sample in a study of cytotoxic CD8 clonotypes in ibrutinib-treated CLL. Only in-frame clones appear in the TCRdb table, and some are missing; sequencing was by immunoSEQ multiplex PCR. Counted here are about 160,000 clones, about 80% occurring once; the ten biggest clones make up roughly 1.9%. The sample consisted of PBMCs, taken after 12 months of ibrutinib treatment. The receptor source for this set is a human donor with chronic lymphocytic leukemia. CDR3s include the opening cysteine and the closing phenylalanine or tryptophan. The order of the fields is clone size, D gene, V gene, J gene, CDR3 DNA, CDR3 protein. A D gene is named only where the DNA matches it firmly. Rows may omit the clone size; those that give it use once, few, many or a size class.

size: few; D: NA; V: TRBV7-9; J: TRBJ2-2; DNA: TGTGCCAGCAGCTTACGGCGGGACCCGAACACCGGGGAGCTGTTTTTT; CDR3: CASSLRRDPNTGELFF
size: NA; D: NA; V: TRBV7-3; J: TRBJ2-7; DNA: TGTGCCAGCAGCTTAACAGGCAGGGAGTCCGGCGGGGAGCAGTACTTC; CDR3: CASSLTGRESGGEQYF
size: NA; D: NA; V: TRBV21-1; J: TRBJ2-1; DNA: TGTGCCAGCAGCACACGAGAGACAGGGAGCAATGAGCAGTTCTTC; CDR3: CASSTRETGSNEQFF
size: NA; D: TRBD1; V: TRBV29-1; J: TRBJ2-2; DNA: TGCAGCGTTACGACAGGGATTTCTCCCGGGGAGCTGTTTTTT; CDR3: CSVTTGISPGELFF
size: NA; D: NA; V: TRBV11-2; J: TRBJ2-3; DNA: TGTGCCAGCAGCCATACAGATACGCAGTATTTT; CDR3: CASSHTDTQYF
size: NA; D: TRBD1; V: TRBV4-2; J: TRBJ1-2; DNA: TGTGCCAGCAGCCAAGAGTACAGGGGGAACTATGGCTACACCTTC; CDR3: CASSQEYRGNYGYTF
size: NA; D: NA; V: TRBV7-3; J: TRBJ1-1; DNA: TGTGCCAGCAGCCCCTCGGGACCGAACACTGAAGCTTTCTTT; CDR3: CASSPSGPNTEAFF
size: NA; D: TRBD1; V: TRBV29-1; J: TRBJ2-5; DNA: TGCAGCGTTGCGGGACAGGGGTTACCCCGAGAGACCCAGTACTTC; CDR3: CSVAGQGLPRETQYF
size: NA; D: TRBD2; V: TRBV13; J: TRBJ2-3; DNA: TGTGCCAGCAGCCGTAGGACTAGCGGGTCCACAGATACGCAGTATTTT; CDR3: CASSRRTSGSTDTQYF
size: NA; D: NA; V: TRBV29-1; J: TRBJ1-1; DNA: TGCAGCGTTGCATCGGGGGATGAAGCTTTCTTT; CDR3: CSVASGDEAFF
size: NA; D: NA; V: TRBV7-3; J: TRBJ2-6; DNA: TGTGCCAGCAGCCGTCAGGGGACTTCTGGGGCCAACGTCCTGACTTTC; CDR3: CASSRQGTSGANVLTF
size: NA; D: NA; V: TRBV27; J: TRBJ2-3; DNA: TGTGCCAGCGGTAGCTCGGGTACGCAGTATTTT; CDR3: CASGSSGTQYF
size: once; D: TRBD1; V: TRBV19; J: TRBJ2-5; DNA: TGTGCCAGTAGTAAGGGCGACAGGGGGCTATTTGAGACCCAGTACTTC; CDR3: CASSKGDRGLFETQYF
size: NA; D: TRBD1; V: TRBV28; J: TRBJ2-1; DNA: TGTGCCAGCAGTTTATCCAGGGGGCTCTACAATGAGCAGTTCTTC; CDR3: CASSLSRGLYNEQFF
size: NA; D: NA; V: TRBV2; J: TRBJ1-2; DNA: TGTGCCAGCAGTGAAGGAGGGTCTTATGGCTACACCTTC; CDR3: CASSEGGSYGYTF
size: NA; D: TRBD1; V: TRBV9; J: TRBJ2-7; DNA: TGTGCCAGCAGCGTAGCTGGGACAGCCCTATCCGAGCAGTACTTC; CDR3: CASSVAGTALSEQYF
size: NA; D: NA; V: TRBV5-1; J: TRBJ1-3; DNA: TGCGCCAGCAGCTCCATGGGTGGAAACACCATATATTTT; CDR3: CASSSMGGNTIYF
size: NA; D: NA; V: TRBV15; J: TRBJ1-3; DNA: TGTGCCACCAGCAGAGATGGCAGCTCTGGAAACACCATATATTTT; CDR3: CATSRDGSSGNTIYF
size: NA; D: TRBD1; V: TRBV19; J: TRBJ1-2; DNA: TGTGCCAGTAGTAACAGGGGCTATGGCTACACCTTC; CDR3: CASSNRGYGYTF
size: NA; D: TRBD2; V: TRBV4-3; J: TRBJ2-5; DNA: TGCGCCAGCAGCCAATTTTGGTCCCCTAGCGGACCGGAGTGGGGTTCTGTAGAGACCCAGTACTTC; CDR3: CASSQFWSPSGPEWGSVETQYF
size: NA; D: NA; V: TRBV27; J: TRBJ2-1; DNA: TGTGCCAGCAGTTTCAGGGTCGGGAGAGGTGAGCAGTTCTTC; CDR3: CASSFRVGRGEQFF
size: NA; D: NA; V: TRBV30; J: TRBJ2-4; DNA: TGTGCCTGGAGGGGCAGCGGAAACATTCAGTACTTC; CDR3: CAWRGSGNIQYF
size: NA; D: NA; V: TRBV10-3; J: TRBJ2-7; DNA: TGTGCCATCAGTGAGTCGTTGGTGTACGAGCAGTACTTC; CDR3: CAISESLVYEQYF
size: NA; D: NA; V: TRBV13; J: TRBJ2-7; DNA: TGTGCCAGCAGCTACCCTACCTACGAGCAGTACTTC; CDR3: CASSYPTYEQYF
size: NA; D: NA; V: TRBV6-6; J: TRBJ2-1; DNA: TGTGCCAGCAGAGCCGACATCGGTTATGAGCAGTTCTTC; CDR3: CASRADIGYEQFF
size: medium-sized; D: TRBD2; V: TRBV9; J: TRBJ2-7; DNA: TGTGCCAGCAGCGTTCCTAGCGGGACGACAATATTATACGAGCAGTACTTC; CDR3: CASSVPSGTTILYEQYF
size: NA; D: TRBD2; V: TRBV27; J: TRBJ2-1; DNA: TGTGCCAGCAGTTCACTAGCGGGGTACAATGAGCAGTTCTTC; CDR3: CASSSLAGYNEQFF
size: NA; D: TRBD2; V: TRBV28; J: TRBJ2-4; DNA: TGTGCCAGCAGTTCGGGGGGGTTTGCCAAAAACATTCAGTACTTC; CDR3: CASSSGGFAKNIQYF
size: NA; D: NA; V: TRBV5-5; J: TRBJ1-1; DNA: TGTGCCAGCAGCTTTGCCAGGCTGAACACTGAAGCTTTCTTT; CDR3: CASSFARLNTEAFF